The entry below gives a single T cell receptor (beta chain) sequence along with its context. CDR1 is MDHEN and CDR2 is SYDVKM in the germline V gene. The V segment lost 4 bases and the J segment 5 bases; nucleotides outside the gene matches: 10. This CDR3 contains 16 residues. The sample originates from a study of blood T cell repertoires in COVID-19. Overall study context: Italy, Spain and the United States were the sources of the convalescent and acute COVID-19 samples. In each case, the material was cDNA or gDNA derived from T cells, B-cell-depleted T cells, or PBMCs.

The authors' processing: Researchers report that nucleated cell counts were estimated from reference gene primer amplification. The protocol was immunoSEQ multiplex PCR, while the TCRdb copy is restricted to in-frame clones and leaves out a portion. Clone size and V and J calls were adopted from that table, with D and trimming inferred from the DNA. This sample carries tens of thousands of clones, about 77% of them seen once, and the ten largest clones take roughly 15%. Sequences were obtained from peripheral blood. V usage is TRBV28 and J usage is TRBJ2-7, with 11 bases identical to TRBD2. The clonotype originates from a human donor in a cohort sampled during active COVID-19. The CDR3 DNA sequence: TGTGCCAGCAGTTGGACTAGCGGGCGTACGACTGACGAGCAGTACTTC. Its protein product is CASSWTSGRTTDEQYF.